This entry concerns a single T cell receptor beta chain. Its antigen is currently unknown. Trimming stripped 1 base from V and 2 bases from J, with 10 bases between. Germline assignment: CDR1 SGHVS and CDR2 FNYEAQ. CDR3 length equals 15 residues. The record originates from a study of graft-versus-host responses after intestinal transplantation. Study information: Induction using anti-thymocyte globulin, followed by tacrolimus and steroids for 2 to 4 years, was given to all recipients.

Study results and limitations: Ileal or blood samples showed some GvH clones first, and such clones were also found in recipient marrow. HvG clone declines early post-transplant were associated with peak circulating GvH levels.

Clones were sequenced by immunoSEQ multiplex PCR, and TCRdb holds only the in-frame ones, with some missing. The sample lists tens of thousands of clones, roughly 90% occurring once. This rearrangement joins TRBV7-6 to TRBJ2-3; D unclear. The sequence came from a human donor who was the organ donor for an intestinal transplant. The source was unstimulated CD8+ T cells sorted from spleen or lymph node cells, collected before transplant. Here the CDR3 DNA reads TGTGCCAGCAGCTTAGGGGCAGGCCACACAGATACGCAGTATTTT. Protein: CASSLGAGHTDTQYF.